This entry lists 19 T cell receptor delta chains sequenced from one sample in a study of γδ T cells in repeated Plasmodium falciparum infection (dated by TCRdb to about 2021). Receptors were amplified or captured by multiplex PCR. The sequencer listed for this sample is Illumina MiSeq. Via CATT, TCRdb reprocessed the public reads, and rows with identical DNA were then joined. The sample records about 48,000 delta-chain clones, 1.5% to 2% of which are singletons. Roughly 8.6% of the sample belongs to the ten largest clones. For bulk TCR repertoire analysis, Vgamma9/Vdelta2+ and Vdelta2-negative gammadelta T cell populations were isolated by flow sorting from peripheral blood mononuclear cells. Sequenced input: gamma-delta T cells from blood. Every receptor here comes from a pool of human donors (malaria-infected and uninfected, not separated).

As to this clone: It differs at one base from a far larger clone, so likely a read error. Within the sample, other DNA sequences also encode this same CDR3. The chain carries TRDV1 and TRDJ1; D unresolved. As TCRdb names no J gene, one was assigned here on the basis of a DNA match to germline. This CDR3 spans 19 amino acids. CDR1 and CDR2 (germline): TSWWSYY, QGS. V shed 3 bases and J shed 0 bases, with 23 bases lying between them. The CDR3 sequence: CALGDNKFRCSPYTDKLIF. DNA of the CDR3: TGTGCTCTTGGGGACAATAAGTTTCGCTGTTCCCCGTACACCGATAAACTCATCTTT.

With respect to this clone: This DNA's translation differs at residue 15 from TCRdb's protein, which comes from a much larger clone; a read error is likely, and the protein shown is translated from the DNA. The V gene is TRDV1, the J gene TRDJ1; 7 positions agree with TRDD3. No J segment appears in TCRdb, so it was assigned here by matching the sequence to germline. Unmatched junction bases numbered 25, after V lost 2 bases and J lost 4 bases. The CDR3 spans 21 residues. Germline CDR1 reads TSWWSYY; CDR2 reads QGS. Here the CDR3 reads CALGETLALGASSHAGDKLIF. DNA for the CDR3: TGTGCTCTTGGGGAAACTCTAGCTCTGGGGGCCTCATCCCATGCCGGCGATAAACTCATCTTT.

This clone was observed a few times. A far larger clone differs by one base, so this is likely a read error. Other DNA sequences in this sample translate to the same CDR3. The chain combines TRDV3 with TRDJ1; TRDD2 is a possible D gene (9 bases). The CDR3 totals 21 residues. The germline V gene has CDR1 TVYSNPD and CDR2 GDNSRS (reference sequence). V was pared by 0 bases and J by 1 base, with 33 bases between. The CDR3 DNA reads as TGTGCCTTTAGCGAGCCTTCCTACTTGCTGGGGGACCCTCCTATCACCGATAAACTCATCTTT. Translation gives CAFSEPSYLLGDPPITDKLIF.

Of note for this clone: The TCRdb record carries a much larger clone's protein, which differs from this DNA's translation at residue 10; a read error is the likely cause, and the protein listed here is the DNA translation. V gene TRDV1 combines with J gene TRDJ1; TRDD2 matches at 7 bases. CDR3 length: 25 residues. Germline V gives CDR1 TSWWSYY, CDR2 QGS. The V and J ends lost 1 base and 0 bases, in that order; junction bases with no gene match: 32. CDR3 nucleotide sequence: TGTGCTCTTGGGGAACAACCTGTACTAGCTTTCCTACACGTACTGGTTGATTGGTACACCGATAAACTCATCTTT. It translates to CALGEQPVLAFLHVLVDWYTDKLIF.

This clone was seen at least ten times. At the DNA level, this CDR3 is encoded by other sequences in the same sample as well. This sequence joins TRDV3 and TRDJ1; D is possibly TRDD3 (5 bases). The J gene, left out of TCRdb, was set here by checking the DNA against germline. CDR1 is TVYSNPD and CDR2 is GDNSRS in the germline V gene (reference sequence). Trimming stripped 2 bases from V and 0 bases from J, with 34 bases between. The CDR3 contains 21 residues. The CDR3 reads CAFRSPAHRRNWRSYTDKLIF. As DNA, the CDR3 is TGTGCCTTTCGCTCGCCCGCGCACCGCCGTAACTGGCGGTCGTACACCGATAAACTCATCTTT.

This clone was seen only a few times. This likely traces to a read error, being one base from a far larger clone. This chain links TRDV1 with TRDJ1; 13 bases align to TRDD3. The J gene, missing from TCRdb, was assigned here through DNA to germline matching. V shed 0 bases, J shed 9 bases, and the junction held 22 bases outside the gene matches. Per germline, CDR1 TSWWSYY and CDR2 QGS. The CDR3 spans 21 residues. This chain's CDR3 is CALGELSDWGIRVGVQRELIF. CDR3 sequence (DNA): TGTGCTCTTGGGGAACTATCCGACTGGGGGATACGTGTGGGTGTGCAGAGGGAACTCATCTTT.

The sample holds a few counts of this clone. A far larger clone is one nucleotide away, so this likely arose from a read error. The sample holds other DNA sequences that translate to the same CDR3. Here the CDR3 reads CALGEPTVSIIINRGTDKLIF. The CDR3 region has the DNA TGTGCTCTTGGGGAACCCACCGTTAGCATAATAATTAATCGGGGGACCGATAAACTCATCTTT. The V gene is TRDV1, the J gene TRDJ1; tentative D call: TRDD3 (5 bases). As TCRdb names no J gene, one was assigned here on the basis of a DNA match to germline. The CDR3 totals 21 residues. V was shortened by 1 base and J by 2 bases, with 29 bases between the two germline ends. Germline values: CDR1 TSWWSYY, CDR2 QGS.

This clone showed up just a few times. Translating this DNA gives a protein that differs at residue 17 from the TCRdb one, which belongs to a much larger clone; a read error is likely, and the protein shown is this translation. The J segment was not called; the V segment is TRDV1; the DNA was not used to check the table's D call, TRDD3. CDR1 and CDR2 from the germline V gene are TSWWSYY and QGS. The CDR3 is 19 amino acids. Written as DNA, the CDR3 is TGTGCTCTTGGGGAACTCGCCTTCCCGTATGGTCCGTACACCGATAAACCCATCTTT. Residues: CALGELAFPYGPYTDKPIF.

This clone occurred a few times. J is TRDJ1 and V is TRDV1; 7 bases agree with TRDD3. No J segment appears in TCRdb, so it was assigned here by matching the sequence to germline. The CDR3 runs 18 residues. Germline-derived CDR1 and CDR2 are TSWWSYY and QGS. V lost 2 bases and J lost 0; bases outside the gene matches: 12. This CDR3 reads CALGEGPRAGGYTDKLIF. CDR3 nucleotides: TGTGCTCTTGGGGAAGGACCTAGGGCCGGGGGATACACCGATAAACTCATCTTT.

Worth noting for this clone: This DNA translates differently at residue 13 from the TCRdb protein, which is that of a much larger clone; a read error is likely, and the protein shown is the DNA's own translation. This chain uses TRDV1 with TRDJ1; D gene unclear. TCRdb supplies no J gene; here it was assigned by aligning the nucleotide sequence to germline. Germline CDR1 TSWWSYY, CDR2 QGS. The CDR3 has 17 residues. Trimming stripped 7 bases from V and 7 bases from J, with 28 bases between. CDR3 in amino acids: CALAPRKTPRLVTKLIF. CDR3 DNA sequence: TGTGCTCTTGCGCCCCGGAAAACCCCCCGTCTAGTGACTAAACTCATCTTT.

In regard to this clone: The protein that TCRdb holds for this DNA derives from a much larger clone and differs from the translated DNA at residue 12, which likely indicates a read error; the protein shown here is translated from the DNA. The chain recombines TRAV38-2/DV8 with TRDJ1, with 8 bases fitting TRDD2. Because TCRdb records no J gene, it was assigned here through a match of the DNA to germline. The CDR3 is 17 residues long. The germline V gene encodes CDR1 TSESDYY and CDR2 QEAYKQQN. The V segment lost 1 base and the J segment 2 bases; nucleotides outside the gene matches: 10. In nucleotides, the CDR3 is TGTGCTTATAGGAGCCTTCACTTCCTACTGAGGACCGATAAACTCATCTTT. Its translation: CAYRSLHFLLRTDKLIF.

The V and J genes are TRDV2 and TRDJ1, with 9 bases matching TRDD3. Here the J gene came from matching the DNA to germline, since TCRdb omits it. Per the germline V gene, CDR1 is GEAIGNYY and CDR2 is EKD. Unmatched junction bases numbered 22, after V lost 0 bases and J lost 3 bases. There are 21 residues in the CDR3. CDR3 amino acids: CACDTVTLWGIPPPGPDKLIF. CDR3 nucleotides: TGTGCCTGTGACACCGTAACCCTCTGGGGGATCCCTCCTCCTGGCCCCGATAAACTCATCTTT.

This clone was seen a handful of times. A far more abundant clone sits one base away, making this likely a read error. The sample carries other DNA sequences with the same CDR3. This chain links TRDV1 with TRDJ1, with 11 bases lining up with TRDD3. Trimming took 2 bases from V and 5 from J; bases not matched to a gene: 10. The CDR3 covers 17 residues. Per the germline V gene, CDR1 is TSWWSYY and CDR2 is QGS. CDR3: CALGELWGIRGTDKLIF. As DNA, the CDR3 is TGTGCTCTTGGGGAATTATGGGGGATACGAGGCACTGATAAACTCATCTTT.

A few counts support this clone. TCRdb assigns this DNA the protein of a much larger clone, which departs from its translation at residue 3; this likely reflects a read error, and the protein shown comes from translating the DNA. The chain is built from TRDV1 and TRDJ1; D is possibly TRDD2 (7 bases). The J gene was missing in TCRdb and was found by matching the end of the DNA to germline. The germline V gene encodes CDR1 TSWWSYY and CDR2 QGS. CDR3 length: 25 residues. CDR3 sequence: CAIGGKRFFLGSTVDPGRFSVKLIF. As DNA, the CDR3 is TGTGCTATTGGGGGTAAAAGGTTCTTCCTAGGGTCCACTGTGGATCCAGGGAGGTTTAGTGTTAAACTCATCTTT.

On this clone: The protein TCRdb gives is from a much larger clone and does not agree with this DNA's translation at residue 19, likely a read error; the protein shown here comes from the DNA. V is TRDV1 and J is TRDJ1; 7 positions match TRDD3. Germline V gene data show CDR1 as TSWWSYY and CDR2 as QGS. The CDR3 totals 22 residues. The CDR3: CALGEVPTGPLWGSPYTDRLIF. As DNA, the CDR3 is TGTGCTCTTGGGGAAGTCCCTACAGGACCCCTCTGGGGGTCTCCGTACACCGATAGACTCATCTTT.

Details on this clone: A far larger clone is just one base off, so this is likely a read error. Different DNA sequences within this sample yield the same CDR3. This chain joins TRDV1 and TRDJ1; 11 nucleotides line up with TRDD3. The J gene was not available in TCRdb and was assigned here by matching the DNA to germline segments. CDR1 is TSWWSYY and CDR2 is QGS in the germline V gene. V lost 4 bases and J lost 1; bases outside the gene matches: 29. This CDR3 is built from 24 residues. CDR3 in amino acids: CALGVCSYATRNWGITGFTDKLIF. The DNA for the CDR3 is TGTGCTCTTGGGGTTTGTTCCTACGCTACGAGAAACTGGGGGATAACGGGATTCACCGATAAACTCATCTTT.

This clone was counted at least ten times. This DNA's translation differs at residue 7 from TCRdb's protein, which comes from a much larger clone; a read error is likely, and the protein shown is translated from the DNA. The rearrangement joins TRDV1 to TRDJ1; D is uncertain. The CDR3 is 14 residues long. The germline CDR1 and CDR2 sequences are TSWWSYY and QGS. Trimming removed 3 bases at V and 5 bases at J, with 13 bases between. CDR3 nucleotides: TGTGCTCTTGGGGACTCCCTCCGACCTGATAAACTCATCTTT. Translation gives CALGDSLRPDKLIF.

This clone came up a few times. The V and J genes are TRDV1 and TRDJ3, with D perhaps matching TRDD3 (6 bases). TCRdb carries no J gene annotation; the J gene was assigned here by matching the DNA with germline. The V gene lost 2 bases and the J gene lost 0 bases, with 14 bases spanning the gap. There are 19 residues in the CDR3. The germline V gene encodes CDR1 TSWWSYY and CDR2 QGS. CDR3 protein: CALGEELGLHSWDTRQMFF. The CDR3 bases are TGTGCTCTTGGGGAAGAACTGGGCCTCCACTCCTGGGACACCCGACAGATGTTTTTC.

This clone was counted between two and nine times. One base separates it from a far larger clone, so it is likely a read error. Additional DNA sequences in this sample encode the identical CDR3. The V gene is TRDV2; the J gene was not called; no DNA check was done on the table's D call, TRDD3. There are 15 residues in the CDR3. Germline V gene sequence: CDR1 GEAIGNYY, CDR2 EKD. The CDR3 nucleotides are TGTGCCTGTGACACCCTGGGGCTAAAAACCGATAAACTTATCTTT. The encoded protein is CACDTLGLKTDKLIF.